These 30 T cell receptor beta chains share one sample of origin, sequenced in a study of regulatory T cells in long-lasting Graves disease. Specified time point: persistent/refractory GD, antithyroid drugs over 5 years with positive TRAb. Making the TCR library involved RNA that had been extracted from PBMCs. Arm-PCR of CDR3 regions and iRepertoire HTBI primers were the basis on which TCR beta libraries were built. MiXCR, applied by TCRdb to the multiplex PCR reads, yields one record per CDR3 protein. The sample has about 470,000 distinct CDR3 sequences; less than 25% are singletons. Source: peripheral blood mononuclear cells (PBMCs), taken when the disease was refractory, from a patient treated with antithyroid drugs. Receptors originate from a female donor with Graves disease.

The sample holds many counts of this clonotype. The V call is TRBV6-9, the J call TRBJ1-2, with D maybe TRBD1 (6 bases). V lost 3 bases and J lost 6, with 20 bases in between. CDR3 size: 16 residues. Germline V CDR1 and CDR2: MNHGY, SVAAGI. The CDR3 DNA is TGTGCCAGCAGTTACGCCGAAGCAGGGGAATGGAATGGCTACACCTTC. Amino acid sequence: CASSYAEAGEWNGYTF.

This clonotype was seen at least ten times. The genes are TRBV3-1 and TRBJ1-2; D gene unclear. The CDR3 runs 15 residues. Germline-derived CDR1 and CDR2 are LGHDT and YNNKEL (reference sequence). V lost 1 base to trimming and J lost 4 bases, with 13 bases between them. CDR3 DNA: TGTGCCAGCAGCCAAGTTACGGCTCCCGGCTATGGCTACACCTTC. Amino acid sequence: CASSQVTAPGYGYTF.

This clonotype was picked up many times. This chain links TRBV5-6 with TRBJ2-6; D is unresolved. This CDR3 region has 13 residues. Between the trimmed V and J ends, which lost 4 bases and 3 bases, there was a span of 5 bases. Germline V lookup: CDR1 SGHDT, CDR2 YYEEEE. For the CDR3, the DNA is TGTGCCAGCAGCCCTATTGGGGCCAACGTCCTGACTTTC. Protein: CASSPIGANVLTF. Full variable domain (outside the CDR3, taken from reference TRBV5-6 and TRBJ2-6): DAGVTQSPTHLIKTRGQQVTLRCSPKSGHDTVSWYQQALGQGPQFIFQYYEEEERQRGNFPDRFSGHQFPNYSSELNVNALLLGDSALYLCASSPIGANVLTFGAGSRLTVL.

The V gene is TRBV7-9, the J gene TRBJ2-7; the D is unclear. Germline values: CDR1 SEHNR, CDR2 FQNEAQ (reference sequence). With 2 bases removed from V and 2 bases from J, the gap between germline ends came to 10 bases. This CDR3 is 14 amino acids long. The CDR3 loop is CASSLWAVPYEQYF. In nucleotides, the CDR3 is TGTGCCAGCAGCTTATGGGCAGTCCCCTACGAGCAGTACTTC.

The table lists this clonotype with many counts. The chain joins TRBV20-1 to TRBJ2-7; 8 bases are shared with TRBD2. J was trimmed by 3 bases and V by 5 bases; bases with no gene match: 12. The CDR3 length is 15 residues. CDR1 is DFQATT, CDR2 SNEGSKA, per germline (reference sequence). CDR3 nucleotides: TGCAGTGCTGCCGAAGCACGCGGGAGGATCTACGAGCAGTACTTC. As protein: CSAAEARGRIYEQYF.

This clonotype was counted at least ten times. The chain uses TRBV20-1 and TRBJ2-5; D possibly corresponds to TRBD2 (5 bases). CDR3 length: 14 residues. CDR1 is DFQATT and CDR2 is SNEGSKA in the germline V gene (reference sequence). V was cut by 5 bases and J by 0 bases, with 13 bases left in between. CDR3 region: CSARGLRYQETQYF. As DNA, the CDR3 is TGCAGTGCTCGAGGACTCCGGTACCAAGAGACCCAGTACTTC.

This clonotype was seen a handful of times. The J gene is TRBJ2-3, the V gene TRBV11-2; 11 bases align to TRBD1. With 4 bases clipped from V and 2 bases from J, the junction kept 5 bases outside the gene matches. CDR3 length: 16 amino acids. Per the germline V gene, CDR1 is SGHAT and CDR2 is FQNNGV. The CDR3 DNA reads as TGTGCCAGCAGCTCAGGACAGGGGGCGAACACAGATACGCAGTATTTT. It encodes CASSSGQGANTDTQYF.

Ten or more counts support this clonotype. One junction end does not reproduce the germline sequence, and a read error may be involved. The chain joins TRBV3-1 to TRBJ1-5; no firm D call. CDR3 length equals 15 residues. Germline lookup yields CDR1 LGHDT and CDR2 YNNKEL (reference sequence). The DNA for the CDR3 is TGTGCCAGCAGCCTAGGATTGGCGGGCAAACAGCCCCAGCATTTT. Amino acid sequence: CASSLGLAGKQPQHF.

With regard to this clonotype: Germline is not matched at one junction end, which may reflect a read error. The chain employs TRBV4-1 and TRBJ1-2, with D hard to call. The CDR3 consists of 13 residues. Germline values: CDR1 MGHRA, CDR2 YSYEKL. DNA for the CDR3: TGCGCCAGCGGCCAGATCGACGCCTATGGCTACACCTTC. It translates to CASGQIDAYGYTF.

J is TRBJ1-2 and V is TRBV5-1, with D perhaps TRBD1 (6 bases). Trimming removed 1 base from V and 8 bases from J, with 15 bases in between. CDR1 and CDR2 from the germline V gene are SGHRS and YFSETQ. This CDR3 spans 14 amino acids. The chain's CDR3 is CASSLNGGSGGYTF. DNA for the CDR3: TGCGCCAGCAGCTTGAATGGGGGCTCGGGCGGCTACACCTTC.

This clonotype was counted between two and nine times. The chain joins TRBV19 to TRBJ2-7; D is possibly TRBD1 or TRBD2 (5 bases each). CDR1 LNHDA and CDR2 SQIVND come from the germline V gene (reference sequence). The CDR3 covers 13 residues. V lost 7 bases to trimming and J lost 0 bases, with 10 bases between them. In DNA form, the CDR3 reads TGTGCCAGTATGGGGGATCTCTCCTACGAGCAGTACTTC. It codes for CASMGDLSYEQYF.

The chain is built from TRBV30 and TRBJ1-1; the D is unclear. CDR1 GTSNPN and CDR2 SVGIG come from the germline V gene (reference sequence). Between the trimmed V and J ends, which lost 6 bases and 1 base, there was a span of 18 bases. The CDR3 sequence is 15 residues long. The CDR3 reads CACYLKTTANTEAFF. The CDR3 bases are TGTGCCTGCTACCTCAAAACTACAGCGAACACTGAAGCTTTCTTT.

This clonotype was observed at least ten times. The chain joins TRBV7-9 to TRBJ1-5, with 8 nucleotides matching TRBD1. Germline V gene sequence: CDR1 SEHNR, CDR2 FQNEAQ (reference sequence). Trimming took 3 bases from V and 4 from J; bases not matched to a gene: 5. This CDR3 comprises 15 residues. CDR3 region: CASSFGQGGNQPQHF. The CDR3 region has the DNA TGTGCCAGCAGCTTTGGACAGGGAGGGAATCAGCCCCAGCATTTT.

This clonotype was seen at least ten times. The chain carries TRBV28 and TRBJ2-7; 10 nucleotides align to TRBD2. The CDR3 runs 14 residues. V gave up 6 bases and J gave up 8 bases; unmatched junction bases: 10. The germline CDR1 and CDR2 sequences are MDHEN and SYDVKM. This CDR3 reads CASRELAGESKQYF. DNA of the CDR3: TGTGCCAGCAGGGAGCTAGCGGGAGAATCGAAGCAGTACTTC.

Only a few counts were recorded for this clonotype. The chain carries TRBV7-8 and TRBJ1-5; no reliable D call. V lost 5 bases and J lost 7, with 12 bases in between. Germline-derived CDR1 and CDR2 are SGHVS and FQNEAQ. This CDR3 region has 13 residues. CDR3 DNA: TGTGCCAGCAGCCTTGACCTGGACCAGCCCCAGCATTTT. It yields the protein CASSLDLDQPQHF.

V is TRBV20-1 and J is TRBJ1-5, with D hard to call. The CDR3 contains 14 residues. Germline CDR1 is DFQATT and CDR2 is SNEGSKA (reference sequence). V was clipped by 6 bases and J by 0 bases, with 12 bases between them. In nucleotides, the CDR3 is TGCAGTGCCGCGGCGGAGAATAGCAATCAGCCCCAGCATTTT. Encoded protein: CSAAAENSNQPQHF.

The sample holds a few counts of this clonotype. J is TRBJ2-7 and V is TRBV27, with 8 bases that match TRBD2. The germline V gene encodes CDR1 MNHEY and CDR2 SMNVEV (reference sequence). There are 14 residues in the CDR3. The J segment lost 0 bases and the V segment lost 6 bases, leaving 4 bases of the junction unmatched. CDR3 protein: CASRGTSTSYEQYF. CDR3 bases: TGTGCCAGCAGGGGGACTAGTACCTCCTACGAGCAGTACTTC.

This clonotype was found many times. The chain couples TRBV6-1 to TRBJ2-5, with 12 nucleotides matching TRBD1. The CDR3 is made up of 16 amino acids. J gave up 5 bases and V 4 bases, and 8 bases lay outside the gene matches. The germline gives CDR1 MNHNS, CDR2 SASEGT. Here the CDR3 reads CASSVLGTGGMETQYF. DNA for the CDR3: TGTGCCAGCAGTGTGCTGGGGACAGGGGGCATGGAGACCCAGTACTTC.

This clonotype was counted only a few times. The chain is built from TRBV20-1 and TRBJ2-7; D is possibly TRBD1 (6 bases). V was pared by 1 base and J by 4 bases, with 17 bases between. Germline V gene sequence: CDR1 DFQATT, CDR2 SNEGSKA (reference sequence). CDR3 length: 15 residues. In DNA form, the CDR3 reads TGCAGTGCTAGAGGTCGACAGGATAGGGAGTACGAGCAGTACTTC. Protein sequence: CSARGRQDREYEQYF.

The chain carries TRBV6-2 or TRBV6-3 and TRBJ1-5; D not resolved. Germline V gene data show CDR1 as MNHEY and CDR2 as SVGEGT. The CDR3 spans 13 residues. Between the trimmed V and J ends, which lost 7 bases and 6 bases, there was a span of 13 bases. This CDR3 reads CASMHQWGQPQHF. For the CDR3, the DNA is TGTGCCAGCATGCACCAATGGGGTCAGCCCCAGCATTTT.

This clonotype was observed a few times. The V and J genes are TRBV5-6 and TRBJ1-1; no clear D gene. Trimming removed 1 base from V and 1 base from J, with 11 bases in between. This CDR3 has 15 amino acids. CDR1 and CDR2 (germline): SGHDT, YYEEEE. Here the CDR3 DNA reads TGTGCCAGCAGCTTGAAGAAGGGCCGGAACACTGAAGCTTTCTTT. Its protein is CASSLKKGRNTEAFF.

This clonotype occurred many times. This chain links TRBV28 with TRBJ1-2; D is uncertain. The germline V and J ends were trimmed by 6 bases and 2 bases, with 7 bases remaining between them. This CDR3 contains 12 residues. CDR1 is MDHEN and CDR2 is SYDVKM in the germline V gene. The CDR3 region is CASSPNNYGYTF. The CDR3 region has the DNA TGTGCCAGCAGCCCGAACAACTATGGCTACACCTTC.

V and J are TRBV28 and TRBJ2-3; 14 bases line up with TRBD2. Trimming at V came to 4 bases and at J to 5 bases, leaving 8 bases not matched to a gene. Germline CDR1 is MDHEN and CDR2 is SYDVKM. The CDR3 has 17 residues. The CDR3 DNA reads as TGTGCCAGCAGTTCACCGACTAGCGGGAGGGCTCGAGATACGCAGTATTTT. Its protein product is CASSSPTSGRARDTQYF.

This clonotype was observed many times. This chain joins TRBV27 and TRBJ2-3, with TRBD2 as a possible D gene (6 bases). V was cut by 4 bases and J by 3 bases, with 11 bases left in between. The CDR3 runs 14 residues. Germline lookup yields CDR1 MNHEY and CDR2 SMNVEV (reference sequence). CDR3 residues: CASSWSGRTDTQYF. The CDR3 DNA follows: TGTGCCAGCAGTTGGTCCGGGAGAACAGATACGCAGTATTTT.

This clonotype was counted ten times or more. The chain carries TRBV28 and TRBJ2-6, with unresolved D. CDR3 length: 13 residues. Germline V gene data show CDR1 as MDHEN and CDR2 as SYDVKM. V was cut by 6 bases and J by 2 bases, with 5 bases left in between. CDR3 amino acids: CASRVAGANVLTF. As DNA, the CDR3 is TGTGCCAGCAGAGTTGCTGGGGCCAACGTCCTGACTTTC. The whole variable domain, remainder taken from reference TRBV28 and TRBJ2-6, is DVKVTQSSRYLVKRTGEKVFLECVQDMDHENMFWYRQDPGLGLRLIYFSYDVKMKEKGDIPEGYSVSREKKERFSLILESASTNQTSMYLCASRVAGANVLTFGAGSRLTVL.

V gene TRBV6-2 or TRBV6-3 combines with J gene TRBJ2-2, with D unclear. Trimming left V 2 bases short and J 8 bases short, with 12 bases between. There are 14 residues in the CDR3. Germline V gene sequence: CDR1 MNHEY, CDR2 SVGEGT. CDR3 sequence reads: CASSYNLQSGELFF. Written as DNA, the CDR3 is TGTGCCAGCAGTTACAACTTGCAGTCGGGGGAGCTGTTTTTT.

This clonotype was observed a handful of times. The chain carries TRBV27 and TRBJ2-7, with TRBD1 matching 11 bases. The V gene's germline CDR1 is MNHEY and CDR2 SMNVEV (reference sequence). The CDR3 length is 14 residues. Germline trimming cut 5 bases from V and 5 bases from J; bases unmatched to any gene: 5. The CDR3 nucleotides read TGTGCCAGCAGTCCACGGACAGGGGGCCACGAGCAGTACTTC. Its protein is CASSPRTGGHEQYF.

This clonotype was detected ten times or more. The rearrangement joins TRBV6-1 to TRBJ2-2; maybe TRBD1 (5 bases). Germline assignment: CDR1 MNHNS and CDR2 SASEGT. V shed 5 bases and J shed 0 bases, with 16 bases lying between them. The CDR3 sequence is 17 residues long. The CDR3 nucleotides read TGTGCCAGCAGTAAAATCGACGGACACGCGAACACCGGGGAGCTGTTTTTT. Amino acids: CASSKIDGHANTGELFF.

Comment on this clonotype: Being one base from a much bigger clone, this may be a read error. The J gene is TRBJ1-5, the V gene TRBV20-1; no firm D call. CDR3 size: 15 residues. V was trimmed by 4 bases and J by 0 bases, leaving 13 bases between them. The germline gives CDR1 DFQATT, CDR2 SNEGSKA (reference sequence). DNA of the CDR3: TGCAGTGCTACCCCCAGCACGGGTAGCAATCAGCCCCAGCATTTT. Amino acid sequence: CSATPSTGSNQPQHF.

This clonotype came up many times. The genes are TRBV7-2 and TRBJ1-1; TRBD1 might be the D (5 bases). Germline CDR1 SGHTA, CDR2 FQGNSA. This CDR3 has 14 residues. The V and J ends lost 4 bases and 0 bases respectively, with 9 bases between them. The CDR3 region has the DNA TGTGCCAGCAGCTCGGGGCCCCTGAACACTGAAGCTTTCTTT. As protein: CASSSGPLNTEAFF.